These T cell receptor beta chains were read from a single sample in a study of blood T cell repertoires in COVID-19. Data came from immunoSEQ multiplex PCR; TCRdb stores just in-frame clones and leaves some out. This repertoire shows 200,000 to 300,000 clones, around 87% found once; its top ten account for roughly 7%. The material sequenced was peripheral blood. Every receptor here comes from a man in his sixties who had recovered from COVID-19. The CDR3 runs from the conserved cysteine through the conserved F or W. Each record gives: V gene, D gene, clone size, J gene, CDR3 length, CDR3 protein, CDR3 DNA. D genes are given only for firm matches. The size of a clone is reported for some rows only, either as once, few or many, or as a class for expanded clones.

TRBV27	NA	NA	TRBJ2-5	15	CATKSPSGGSETQYF	TGTGCCACAAAAAGCCCTTCAGGTGGATCGGAGACCCAGTACTTC
TRBV28	TRBD1	NA	TRBJ1-1	22	CASSFTGYREIRGRYMNTEAFF	TGTGCCAGCAGTTTTACAGGATACAGAGAGATCAGGGGGCGATACATGAACACTGAAGCTTTCTTT
TRBV18	NA	NA	TRBJ1-2	14	CASSPSQARYGYTF	TGTGCCAGCTCACCGAGTCAGGCACGCTATGGCTACACCTTC
TRBV19	TRBD1	NA	TRBJ2-6	19	CASSPSGTGIVSGANVLTF	TGTGCCAGTAGTCCCTCTGGGACAGGAATTGTCTCTGGGGCCAACGTCCTGACTTTC
TRBV2	TRBD2	NA	TRBJ2-3	14	CASIEAGGTDTQYF	TGTGCCAGCATTGAAGCGGGGGGAACAGATACGCAGTATTTT
TRBV3-1/TRBV3-2	TRBD2	NA	TRBJ2-1	12	CASSPMTSTYIF	TGTGCCAGCAGCCCGATGACTAGCACGTATATCTTC
TRBV1	NA	NA	TRBJ2-5	19	CTSSQGSSGGRVVSETQYF	TGCACCAGCAGCCAAGGGTCTAGCGGGGGAAGGGTTGTTTCAGAGACCCAGTACTTC
TRBV12-3/TRBV12-4	NA	NA	TRBJ1-1	13	CASSFRGVVEAFF	TGTGCCAGCAGTTTCCGGGGGGTCGTTGAAGCTTTCTTT
TRBV6-2/TRBV6-3	NA	NA	TRBJ1-5	15	CASSYSSRANQPQHF	TGTGCCAGCAGTTACTCGTCCAGGGCCAATCAGCCCCAGCATTTT
TRBV7-2	NA	few	TRBJ2-5	14	CASSLGRGSGTQYF	TGTGCCAGCAGCTTGGGACGGGGGAGTGGGACCCAGTACTTC
TRBV5-6	TRBD1	NA	TRBJ2-5	17	CASSWPGGTGDQETQYF	TGTGCCAGCAGCTGGCCCGGCGGGACAGGAGATCAAGAGACCCAGTACTTC
TRBV13	NA	NA	TRBJ2-1	11	CASSLDTRQFF	TGTGCCAGCAGCTTAGATACTAGGCAGTTCTTC
TRBV28	NA	many	TRBJ2-4	14	CASSLGGAKNIQYF	TGTGCCAGCAGTTTAGGGGGGGCCAAAAACATTCAGTACTTC
TRBV6-5	TRBD1	NA	TRBJ1-2	15	CASSSYRGTNYGYTF	TGTGCCAGCAGTTCTTACAGGGGAACCAACTATGGCTACACCTTC
TRBV21-1	NA	few	TRBJ2-3	16	CASSKRSSGGADTQYF	TGTGCCAGCAGCAAACGGTCTAGCGGGGGGGCCGATACGCAGTATTTT
TRBV20-1	NA	once	TRBJ1-4	13	CSASLAGEEKLFF	TGCAGTGCTAGTTTGGCAGGCGAGGAAAAACTGTTTTTT
TRBV6-1	NA	NA	TRBJ2-5	14	CASSEVLHPETQYF	TGTGCCAGCAGTGAAGTACTTCACCCAGAGACCCAGTACTTC
TRBV6-5	NA	once	TRBJ1-2	12	CASSGTSGGYTF	TGTGCCAGCAGCGGGACATCTGGTGGCTACACCTTC
TRBV19	NA	few	TRBJ1-3	16	CASSPGIDYSGNTIYF	TGTGCCAGTTCCCCTGGGATCGACTACTCTGGAAACACCATATATTTT
TRBV19	TRBD1	NA	TRBJ1-2	15	CASSPGDRTDYGYTF	TGTGCCAGTAGTCCCGGGGACAGGACCGACTATGGCTACACCTTC
TRBV27	TRBD2	NA	TRBJ2-3	14	CASSFSTSGLTQYF	TGTGCCAGCAGTTTTTCGACTAGCGGACTAACGCAGTATTTT
TRBV12-3/TRBV12-4	NA	NA	TRBJ2-7	11	CASMTRTEQYF	TGTGCCAGCATGACCCGGACAGAGCAGTACTTC
TRBV18	TRBD1	NA	TRBJ1-6	14	CASSIGQGDSPLHF	TGTGCCAGCTCTATCGGACAGGGAGATTCACCCCTCCACTTT
TRBV12-5	TRBD1	NA	TRBJ1-6	16	CASGRGQGFDNSPLHF	TGTGCTAGTGGAAGAGGACAGGGGTTTGATAATTCACCCCTCCACTTT
TRBV7-8	NA	NA	TRBJ1-1	14	CASSPGQLNTEAFF	TGTGCCAGCAGCCCCGGACAGCTCAACACTGAAGCTTTCTTT
TRBV27	NA	NA	TRBJ2-2	16	CASTPRAGLTTGELFF	TGTGCCAGCACTCCCCGGGCAGGGCTGACCACCGGGGAGCTGTTTTTT
TRBV5-1	TRBD1	NA	TRBJ1-3	17	CASSLGGTGTSGNTIYF	TGCGCCAGCAGCTTGGGGGGGACAGGGACCTCTGGAAACACCATATATTTT
TRBV28	NA	NA	TRBJ1-2	13	CASSLVQGGGYTF	TGTGCCAGCAGTTTAGTCCAGGGTGGAGGCTACACCTTC
TRBV6-1	NA	NA	TRBJ1-5	17	CASSEFEGHSWDQPQHF	TGTGCCAGCAGTGAATTCGAGGGACATTCATGGGATCAGCCCCAGCATTTT
TRBV5-1	TRBD2	NA	TRBJ2-7	15	CASSPRRGSKYEQYF	TGCGCCAGCAGCCCTCGGCGGGGGTCGAAATACGAGCAGTACTTC
TRBV5-6	NA	once	TRBJ1-5	16	CASSLNGWGGRQPQHF	TGTGCCAGCAGCTTGAATGGATGGGGGGGCAGGCAGCCCCAGCATTTT
TRBV2	TRBD2	once	TRBJ2-1	21	CASRGFTGTSGGGSSYNEQFF	TGTGCCAGCAGGGGATTTACCGGGACTAGCGGGGGGGGAAGCTCCTACAATGAGCAGTTCTTC
TRBV5-8	NA	many	TRBJ1-6	14	CASSPWGGTSPLHF	TGTGCCAGCAGCCCGTGGGGGGGGACTTCACCCCTCCACTTT
TRBV7-9	NA	NA	TRBJ2-7	15	CASSSLEDRSDEQYF	TGTGCCAGCAGCTCCCTGGAGGACAGATCCGACGAGCAGTACTTC
TRBV5-1	NA	NA	TRBJ1-6	14	CASSFGEGSSPLHF	TGCGCCAGCAGCTTTGGAGAAGGTAGCTCACCCCTCCACTTT
TRBV6-4	TRBD1	once	TRBJ1-4	14	CASSPDRGSEKLFF	TGTGCCAGCAGCCCGGACAGGGGAAGCGAAAAACTGTTTTTT
TRBV7-9	TRBD1	NA	TRBJ1-2	19	CASSLIENRDRGFGYGYTF	TGTGCCAGCAGCTTAATTGAGAACCGGGACAGGGGTTTCGGCTATGGCTACACCTTC
TRBV6-1	NA	few	TRBJ2-2	16	CASSEAWGLQAGELFF	TGTGCCAGCAGTGAAGCGTGGGGCCTGCAAGCCGGGGAGCTGTTTTTT
TRBV24-1	NA	NA	TRBJ1-2	12	CATSRDWSGYTF	TGTGCCACCAGCCGGGACTGGTCTGGCTACACCTTC
TRBV5-1	NA	NA	TRBJ1-1	13	CASSFLTGTEAFF	TGCGCCAGCAGCTTTTTAACGGGTACTGAAGCTTTCTTT
TRBV18	TRBD1	NA	TRBJ1-1	15	CASSPMTGPNTEAFF	TGTGCCAGCTCACCAATGACAGGGCCGAACACTGAAGCTTTCTTT
TRBV7-9	NA	NA	TRBJ1-2	14	CASSLVRGNYGYTF	TGTGCCAGCAGCTTAGTTCGGGGGAACTATGGCTACACCTTC
TRBV7-2	NA	NA	TRBJ1-3	14	CASSLVVDRNTIYF	TGTGCCAGCAGCTTAGTAGTAGATCGAAACACCATATATTTT
TRBV7-8	TRBD2	NA	TRBJ2-3	17	CASSPLAGGRSTDTQYF	TGTGCCAGCAGCCCCCTAGCGGGGGGGCGAAGCACAGATACGCAGTATTTT
TRBV19	TRBD1	once	TRBJ1-5	15	CASWTGGAGNQPQHF	TGTGCCAGTTGGACAGGGGGCGCGGGCAATCAGCCCCAGCATTTT
TRBV11-2	NA	NA	TRBJ1-1	16	CASSLWRVVQAPEAFF	TGTGCCAGCAGCTTATGGCGGGTTGTTCAGGCCCCTGAAGCTTTCTTT
TRBV3-1/TRBV3-2	TRBD1	NA	TRBJ1-2	13	CASSIRTGRGYTF	TGTGCCAGCAGCATCAGGACAGGGAGGGGCTACACCTTC
TRBV7-2	NA	NA	TRBJ1-3	13	CASSWPGGNTIYF	TGTGCCAGCAGTTGGCCAGGGGGAAACACCATATATTTT
TRBV6-6	NA	NA	TRBJ2-3	15	CATRRDMAGSDTQYF	TGTGCCACTAGGAGGGATATGGCGGGATCCGATACGCAGTATTTT
TRBV18	TRBD1	NA	TRBJ1-6	16	CASSPSLDRGGSPLHF	TGTGCCAGCTCACCGAGCCTAGACAGGGGTGGTTCACCCCTCCACTTT
TRBV28	TRBD1	NA	TRBJ2-2	16	CASSLLPGQGNGELFF	TGTGCCAGCAGTTTACTCCCGGGACAGGGTAACGGGGAGCTGTTTTTT
TRBV6-5	NA	NA	TRBJ2-2	14	CASRPRGDPGELFF	TGTGCCAGCAGACCCAGGGGAGACCCCGGGGAGCTGTTTTTT
TRBV28	TRBD2	NA	TRBJ2-2	17	CASRLGGTSGVGGELFF	TGTGCCAGCAGACTTGGAGGGACTAGCGGGGTTGGCGGGGAGCTGTTTTTT
TRBV4-2	TRBD2	once	TRBJ2-5	16	CASSQVSGGAQETQYF	TGTGCCAGCAGCCAAGTAAGCGGGGGGGCGCAAGAGACCCAGTACTTC
TRBV11-2	NA	NA	TRBJ1-2	13	CASSRQVAYGYTF	TGTGCCAGCAGCAGACAGGTAGCCTATGGCTACACCTTC
TRBV2	TRBD1	NA	TRBJ1-2	14	CASTERTGAYGYTF	TGTGCCAGCACAGAGAGAACAGGGGCTTATGGCTACACCTTC
TRBV18	NA	NA	TRBJ1-5	14	CASSLGRAEQPQHF	TGTGCCAGCTCACTGGGCAGGGCAGAACAGCCCCAGCATTTT